One and the same sample provided the 22 T cell receptor beta chains below, sequenced in a study of blood T cell repertoires in COVID-19 (dated by TCRdb to about 2020). Receptor libraries were prepared by the immunoSEQ multiplex PCR assay. Not all clones reach the TCRdb copy of this immuneACCESS table, which keeps in-frame sequences only. Checked studies attribute under half of the gap to unresolved V genes and leave the rest unexplained. This sample holds about 440,000 clones; around 88% were observed only once. Around 12% of the sample is held by the ten biggest clonotypes. The sample taken for sequencing was peripheral blood. The origin of the receptors is a woman between 45 and 60 years old with COVID-19, enrolled during active disease.

The sample holds one count of this clone. The chain joins TRBV3-1 (or the pseudogene TRBV3-2) to TRBJ2-2; 9 nucleotides align to TRBD1. The germline V gene has CDR1 LGHDT and CDR2 YNNKEL (reference sequence). This CDR3 has 18 residues. V lost 3 bases, J lost 7 bases, and 15 bases stayed unmatched. This chain's CDR3 is CASSQTSTTGGRIGELFF. In DNA form, the CDR3 reads TGTGCCAGCAGCCAGACTTCAACGACAGGGGGGAGGATCGGGGAGCTGTTTTTT.

This clone appeared a single time. The V call is TRBV30, the J call TRBJ2-1, with 7 positions matching TRBD2. The CDR3 length is 15 residues. The germline CDR1 and CDR2 sequences are GTSNPN and SVGIG (reference sequence). The V and J ends lost 2 bases and 2 bases, in that order; junction bases with no gene match: 6. The CDR3 reads CAWSRPAGAYNEQFF. The CDR3 DNA reads TGTGCCTGGAGTCGTCCGGCGGGGGCCTACAATGAGCAGTTCTTC. The full variable domain, with the rest looked up from reference TRBV30 and TRBJ2-1, is SQTIHQWPATLVQPVGSPLSLECTVEGTSNPNLYWYRQAAGRGLQLLFYSVGIGQISSEVPQNLSASRPQDRQFILSSKKLLLSDSGFYLCAWSRPAGAYNEQFFGPGTRLTVL.

The CDR3 DNA sequence: TGTGCCAGCAGCTTAGGTGGGGACAGGAAGGGGGAGCAGTACTTC. Translating gives CASSLGGDRKGEQYF. The chain links TRBV7-8 to TRBJ2-7, with 8 bases matching TRBD1. V trimming: 1 base; J trimming: 7 bases; junction bases outside the gene matches: 9. The CDR3 contains 15 residues. CDR1 and CDR2 (germline): SGHVS, FQNEAQ.

This rearrangement joins TRBV3-1 (or the pseudogene TRBV3-2) to TRBJ1-5, with D uncertain. Per germline, CDR1 LGHDT and CDR2 YNNKEL (reference sequence). The CDR3 is 15 amino acids. The V and J ends lost 4 bases and 0 bases respectively, with 10 bases between them. Written as DNA, the CDR3 is TGTGCCAGCAGCCCAATCCGAGGTAGCAATCAGCCCCAGCATTTT. This gives the protein CASSPIRGSNQPQHF.

This sequence joins TRBV24-1 and TRBJ2-1, with 8 bases that match TRBD1. V gave up 4 bases and J gave up 5 bases; unmatched junction bases: 6. Germline V CDR1 and CDR2: KGHDR, SFDVKD. The CDR3 loop spans 15 amino acids. CDR3 nucleotides: TGTGCCACCAGTGAACCCGACAGGGGCCACAATGAGCAGTTCTTC. Translated, it gives CATSEPDRGHNEQFF.

The chain combines TRBV19 with TRBJ1-5, with D possibly being TRBD1 (6 bases). CDR3 length: 14 residues. Germline V gene sequence: CDR1 LNHDA, CDR2 SQIVND (reference sequence). V was trimmed by 6 bases and J by 4 bases, leaving 13 bases between them. CDR3 sequence: CASRKQGRNQPQHF. CDR3 coding DNA: TGTGCCAGTAGGAAACAGGGAAGGAATCAGCCCCAGCATTTT.

This clone has just a few counts. The genes are TRBV30 and TRBJ1-2; 9 bases agree with TRBD1. Germline-derived CDR1 and CDR2 are GTSNPN and SVGIG (reference sequence). Losses at the gene ends were 5 bases for V and 2 bases for J; bases not matched to a gene: 0. The CDR3 has 12 residues. This CDR3 reads CAWDRGNYGYTF. CDR3 in DNA: TGTGCCTGGGACAGGGGGAACTATGGCTACACCTTC.

The V and J genes are TRBV2 and TRBJ1-1; TRBD1 matches at 7 bases. This CDR3 has 13 amino acids. V lost 8 bases and J lost 3; bases outside the gene matches: 6. In germline, CDR1 is SNHLY, CDR2 FYNNEI. Here the CDR3 DNA reads TGTGCCAGCGGGACAGTGCCCGACACTGAAGCTTTCTTT. It codes for CASGTVPDTEAFF.

The chain is built from TRBV19 and TRBJ2-5; TRBD1 aligns across 10 bases. Looked up from germline, CDR1 is LNHDA and CDR2 is SQIVND (reference sequence). Trimming cost V 5 bases and J 4 bases; bases outside gene matches: 4. This CDR3 comprises 14 residues. The DNA for the CDR3 is TGTGCCAGTAGTTTGACAGGGGGCGGAGAGACCCAGTACTTC. Its protein product is CASSLTGGGETQYF.

The V gene is TRBV7-8, the J gene TRBJ2-7; TRBD1 matches at 10 bases. J gave up 7 bases and V 5 bases, and 11 bases lay outside the gene matches. CDR3 size: 15 residues. Germline V gene data show CDR1 as SGHVS and CDR2 as FQNEAQ. In DNA form, the CDR3 reads TGTGCCAGCAGCGGATCCGGGACAGGGGTGGGGGAGCAGTACTTC. Its protein product is CASSGSGTGVGEQYF.

In its sample, this clone was seen a few times. The J gene is TRBJ1-6, the V gene TRBV10-3; D call uncertain. Trimming took 0 bases from V and 9 from J, leaving 12 bases between them. CDR3 length: 15 residues. The germline V gene encodes CDR1 ENHRY and CDR2 SYGVKD. CDR3 amino acids: CAISESDSRGSPLHF. CDR3 bases: TGTGCCATCAGTGAGTCAGACTCCCGGGGTTCACCCCTCCACTTT.

The V call is TRBV5-6, the J call TRBJ2-2, with D possibly matching TRBD1 (5 bases). The CDR3 covers 16 residues. The germline V gene has CDR1 SGHDT and CDR2 YYEEEE. Trimming took off 0 bases at V and 3 bases at J, with 12 bases between the two ends. CDR3 in amino acids: CASSLVWGTDTGELFF. DNA of the CDR3: TGTGCCAGCAGCTTGGTCTGGGGCACGGACACCGGGGAGCTGTTTTTT.

J is TRBJ2-7 and V is TRBV10-3; no reliable D call. Germline V CDR1 and CDR2: ENHRY, SYGVKD. The length of the CDR3 is 12 residues. Trimming took 3 bases from V and 3 from J, leaving 6 bases between them. This CDR3 is CAISDRDYEQYF. CDR3 coding DNA: TGTGCCATCAGTGACCGCGACTACGAGCAGTACTTC.

The chain couples TRBV2 to TRBJ2-2; D gene ambiguous. The CDR3 has 11 amino acids. Germline CDR1 SNHLY, CDR2 FYNNEI. Trimming left V 3 bases short and J 6 bases short, with 2 bases between. Written as DNA, the CDR3 is TGTGCCAGCAGTGACGCCGGGGAGCTGTTTTTT. This codes for CASSDAGELFF.

The rearrangement uses TRBV19 and TRBJ1-4; no clear D gene. Looked up from germline, CDR1 is LNHDA and CDR2 is SQIVND (reference sequence). V dropped 5 bases and J dropped 3 bases, with 16 bases sitting between them. The CDR3 loop spans 16 amino acids. The CDR3 is CASSSTLPEANEKLFF. CDR3 nucleotides: TGTGCCAGTAGTTCGACACTCCCGGAGGCTAATGAAAAACTGTTTTTT.

The rearrangement joins TRBV20-1 to TRBJ2-7, with 9 bases identical to TRBD1. This CDR3 has 14 amino acids. Germline-derived CDR1 and CDR2 are DFQATT and SNEGSKA (reference sequence). With 3 bases clipped from V and 7 bases from J, the junction kept 10 bases outside the gene matches. In DNA form, the CDR3 reads TGCAGTGCTAGTCGGGACAGGGTTAGCTGGGAGCAGTACTTC. It specifies CSASRDRVSWEQYF.

The CDR3: CASRNRVRNTEAFF. Here the CDR3 DNA reads TGTGCCAGCAGGAACAGGGTCCGGAACACTGAAGCTTTCTTT. The rearrangement uses TRBV6-5 and TRBJ1-1, with TRBD1 as a possible D gene (6 bases). From germline, CDR1 is MNHEY and CDR2 SVGAGI. V was cut by 6 bases and J by 1 base, with 12 bases left in between. CDR3 length: 14 residues.

V gene TRBV4-1 combines with J gene TRBJ1-3; the D is unclear. CDR3 length: 17 residues. Germline V gene sequence: CDR1 MGHRA, CDR2 YSYEKL. V lost 0 bases, J lost 2 bases, and 14 bases lay in between. The CDR3 spells CASSQDFGRGPGNTIYF. In DNA form, the CDR3 reads TGCGCCAGCAGCCAAGATTTCGGCAGAGGGCCTGGAAACACCATATATTTT.

The chain has TRBV6-2 or TRBV6-3 and TRBJ1-1; 7 positions match TRBD1. The germline V gene has CDR1 MNHEY and CDR2 SVGEGT. V was pared by 2 bases and J by 10 bases, with 4 bases of the junction left unmatched. The CDR3 loop spans 12 amino acids. CDR3 DNA sequence: TGTGCCAGCAGTTACGACAGGGTGGGAGCTTTCTTT. Protein sequence: CASSYDRVGAFF.

This chain joins TRBV5-5 and TRBJ1-1; TRBD1 is a possible D gene (6 bases). CDR1 is SGHKS, CDR2 YYEKEE, per germline (reference sequence). The CDR3 has 16 residues. The V gene lost 3 bases and the J gene lost 1 base, with 16 bases spanning the gap. CDR3 loop: CASSYSRQVKNTEAFF. Written as DNA, the CDR3 is TGTGCCAGCAGCTACTCCCGACAGGTTAAGAACACTGAAGCTTTCTTT.

The chain combines TRBV6-5 with TRBJ1-2; a weak D match, TRBD1 (6 bases). Germline values: CDR1 MNHEY, CDR2 SVGAGI. The CDR3 loop spans 14 amino acids. Trimming stripped 3 bases from V and 4 bases from J, with 12 bases between. CDR3 DNA sequence: TGTGCCAGCAGTTATGGGGGCGCGGGCTATGGCTACACCTTC. Amino acids: CASSYGGAGYGYTF.

CDR3 protein: CASSLVQGGNYGYTF. The CDR3 nucleotides are TGCGCCAGCAGCTTGGTACAGGGGGGGAACTATGGCTACACCTTC. The chain joins TRBV5-1 to TRBJ1-2, with TRBD1 identical over 8 bases. The junction had 3 bases not matched to a gene; V was cut back by 0 bases and J by 2 bases. The CDR3 is made up of 15 amino acids. Per the germline V gene, CDR1 is SGHRS and CDR2 is YFSETQ.